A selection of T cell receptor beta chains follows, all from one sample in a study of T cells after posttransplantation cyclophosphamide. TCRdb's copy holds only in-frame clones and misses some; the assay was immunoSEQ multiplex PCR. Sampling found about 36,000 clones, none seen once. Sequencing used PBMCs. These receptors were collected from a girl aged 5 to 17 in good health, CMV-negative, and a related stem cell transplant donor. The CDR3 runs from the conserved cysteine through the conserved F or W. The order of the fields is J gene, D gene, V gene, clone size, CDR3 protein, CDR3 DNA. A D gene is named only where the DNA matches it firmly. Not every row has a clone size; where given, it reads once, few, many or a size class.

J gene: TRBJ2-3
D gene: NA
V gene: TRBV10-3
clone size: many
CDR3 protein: CAIRTGISTDTQYF
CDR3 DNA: TGTGCCATCAGGACGGGGATTAGCACAGATACGCAGTATTTT

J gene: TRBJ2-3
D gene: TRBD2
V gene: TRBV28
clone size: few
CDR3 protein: CASSPMGMAGGTDTQYF
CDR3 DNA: TGTGCCAGCAGTCCAATGGGTATGGCGGGGGGCACAGATACGCAGTATTTT

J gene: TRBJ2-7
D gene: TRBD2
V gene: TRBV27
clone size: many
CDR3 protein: CASASLHTSGLSYEQYF
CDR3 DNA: TGTGCCAGCGCGAGTCTCCATACTAGCGGGCTTTCCTACGAGCAGTACTTC

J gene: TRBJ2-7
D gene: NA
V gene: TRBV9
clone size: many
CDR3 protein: CASSVETGPDSYEQYF
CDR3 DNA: TGTGCCAGCAGCGTTGAAACAGGGCCCGACTCCTACGAGCAGTACTTC

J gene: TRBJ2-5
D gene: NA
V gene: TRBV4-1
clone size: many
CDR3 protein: CASSQESLDFGETQYF
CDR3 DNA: TGCGCCAGCAGCCAAGAATCCCTAGATTTTGGGGAGACCCAGTACTTC

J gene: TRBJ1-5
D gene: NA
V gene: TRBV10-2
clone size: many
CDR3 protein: CASSESWGGGYNQPQHF
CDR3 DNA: TGCGCCAGCAGTGAGTCCTGGGGAGGGGGTTACAATCAGCCCCAGCATTTT

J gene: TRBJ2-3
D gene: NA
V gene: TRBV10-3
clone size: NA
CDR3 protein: CAIRQGGPDTQYF
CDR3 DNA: TGTGCCATCAGACAAGGGGGTCCAGATACGCAGTATTTT

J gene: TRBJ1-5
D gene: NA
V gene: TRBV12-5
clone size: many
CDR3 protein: CASGLVRDGANQPQHF
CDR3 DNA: TGTGCTAGTGGTTTGGTACGAGATGGGGCGAATCAGCCCCAGCATTTT

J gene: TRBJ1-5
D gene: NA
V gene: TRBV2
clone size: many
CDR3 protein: CASSEEGSNQPQHF
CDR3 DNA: TGTGCCAGCAGTGAAGAGGGGAGCAATCAGCCCCAGCATTTT

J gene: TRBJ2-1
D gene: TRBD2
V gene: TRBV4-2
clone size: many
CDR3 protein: CASSRGISGTSGRGGYNEQFF
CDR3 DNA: TGTGCCAGCAGCCGGGGGATATCCGGGACTAGCGGGAGAGGGGGCTACAATGAGCAGTTCTTC

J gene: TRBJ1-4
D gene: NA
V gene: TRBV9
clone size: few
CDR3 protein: CASSAGGPNQKLFF
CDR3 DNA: TGTGCCAGCAGCGCGGGGGGACCGAATCAAAAACTGTTTTTT

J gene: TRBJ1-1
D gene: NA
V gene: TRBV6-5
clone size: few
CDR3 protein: CASSYTATNTEAFF
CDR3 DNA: TGTGCCAGCAGTTATACAGCAACGAACACTGAAGCTTTCTTT

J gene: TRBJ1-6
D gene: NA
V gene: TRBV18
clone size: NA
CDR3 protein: CASSPPGIDNSPLHF
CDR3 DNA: TGTGCCAGCTCACCTCCAGGGATCGATAATTCACCCCTCCACTTT

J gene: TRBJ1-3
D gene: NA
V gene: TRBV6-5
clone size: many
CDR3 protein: CASRETGPRNTIYF
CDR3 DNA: TGTGCCAGCAGAGAGACAGGCCCGAGGAACACCATATATTTT

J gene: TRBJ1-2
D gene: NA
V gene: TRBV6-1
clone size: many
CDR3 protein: CASTQLYGYTF
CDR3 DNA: TGTGCCAGCACCCAGTTATATGGCTACACCTTC

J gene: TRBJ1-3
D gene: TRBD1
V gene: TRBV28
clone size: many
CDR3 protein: CASSLAPGGHTIYF
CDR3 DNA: TGTGCCAGCAGTTTAGCGCCAGGGGGCCACACCATATATTTT

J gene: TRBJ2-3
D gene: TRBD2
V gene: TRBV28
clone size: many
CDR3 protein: CASSPGTSGNTDTQYF
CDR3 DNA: TGTGCCAGCAGCCCCGGGACTAGCGGGAACACAGATACGCAGTATTTT

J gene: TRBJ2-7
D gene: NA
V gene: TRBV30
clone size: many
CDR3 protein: CAWSVLYEQYF
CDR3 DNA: TGTGCCTGGAGTGTACTCTACGAGCAGTACTTC

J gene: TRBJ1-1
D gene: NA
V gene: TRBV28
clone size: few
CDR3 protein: CASSPTGLSEAFF
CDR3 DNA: TGTGCCAGCAGTCCAACAGGGCTCTCTGAAGCTTTCTTT

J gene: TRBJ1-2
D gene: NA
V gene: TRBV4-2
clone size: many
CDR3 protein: CASSQAQGNGYTF
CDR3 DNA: TGTGCCAGCAGCCAGGCACAGGGAAATGGCTACACCTTC

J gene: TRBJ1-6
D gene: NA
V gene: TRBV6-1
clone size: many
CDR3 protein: CASRQAVNSPLHF
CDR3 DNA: TGTGCCAGCAGACAGGCGGTTAATTCACCCCTCCACTTT

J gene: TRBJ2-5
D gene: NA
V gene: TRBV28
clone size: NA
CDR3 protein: CAIQAVQETQYF
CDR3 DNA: TGTGCCATACAGGCGGTCCAAGAGACCCAGTACTTC

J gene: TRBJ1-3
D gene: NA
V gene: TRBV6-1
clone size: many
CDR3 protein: CATWKGDSSGNTIYF
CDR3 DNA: TGTGCCACATGGAAAGGGGATAGCTCTGGAAACACCATATATTTT

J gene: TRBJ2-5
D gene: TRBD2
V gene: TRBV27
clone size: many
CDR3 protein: CASRGLAGLQETQYF
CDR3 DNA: TGTGCCAGCAGGGGACTAGCGGGTTTACAAGAGACCCAGTACTTC

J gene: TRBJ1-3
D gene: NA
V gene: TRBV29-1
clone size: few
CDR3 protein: CSVEEFSSGNTIYF
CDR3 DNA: TGCAGCGTTGAAGAGTTCAGCTCTGGAAACACCATATATTTT

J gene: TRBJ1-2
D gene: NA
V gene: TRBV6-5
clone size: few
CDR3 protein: CASSYRGTNYGYTF
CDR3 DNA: TGTGCCAGCAGTTACAGGGGAACTAACTATGGCTACACCTTC

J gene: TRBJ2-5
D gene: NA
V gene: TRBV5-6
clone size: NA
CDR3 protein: CASSLGGWETQYF
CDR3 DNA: TGTGCCAGCAGCTTAGGGGGTTGGGAGACCCAGTACTTC

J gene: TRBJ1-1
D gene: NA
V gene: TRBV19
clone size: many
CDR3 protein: CASSTTGNTEAFF
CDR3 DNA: TGTGCCAGTAGTACTACAGGGAACACTGAAGCTTTCTTT

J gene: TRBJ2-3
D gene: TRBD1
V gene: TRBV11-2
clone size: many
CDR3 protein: CASSGQGILTDTQYF
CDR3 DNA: TGTGCCAGCAGCGGACAGGGGATTTTGACAGATACGCAGTATTTT